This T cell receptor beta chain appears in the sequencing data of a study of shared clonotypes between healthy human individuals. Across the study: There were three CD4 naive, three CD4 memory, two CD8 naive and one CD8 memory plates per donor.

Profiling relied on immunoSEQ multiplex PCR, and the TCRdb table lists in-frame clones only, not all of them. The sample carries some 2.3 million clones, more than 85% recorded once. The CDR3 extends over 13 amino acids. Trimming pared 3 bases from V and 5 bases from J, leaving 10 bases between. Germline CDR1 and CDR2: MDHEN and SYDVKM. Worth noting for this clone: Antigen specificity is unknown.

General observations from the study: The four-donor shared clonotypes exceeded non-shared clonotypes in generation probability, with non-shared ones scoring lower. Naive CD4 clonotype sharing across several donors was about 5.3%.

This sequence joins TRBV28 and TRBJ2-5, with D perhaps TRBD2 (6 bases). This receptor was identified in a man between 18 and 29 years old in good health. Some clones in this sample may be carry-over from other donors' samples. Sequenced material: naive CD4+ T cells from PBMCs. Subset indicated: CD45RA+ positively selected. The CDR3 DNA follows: TGTGCCAGCAGTTTGGAGGGGCGGGAGACCCAGTACTTC. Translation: CASSLEGRETQYF. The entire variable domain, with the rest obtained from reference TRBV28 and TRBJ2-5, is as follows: DVKVTQSSRYLVKRTGEKVFLECVQDMDHENMFWYRQDPGLGLRLIYFSYDVKMKEKGDIPEGYSVSREKKERFSLILESASTNQTSMYLCASSLEGRETQYFGPGTRLLVL.